The 21 T cell receptor beta chains presented below share a single source sample, sequenced in a study of shared clonotypes between healthy human individuals (dated by TCRdb to 2018 to 2021). Receptor amplification or capture employed the immunoSEQ multiplex PCR assay. Held by TCRdb, this immuneACCESS table contains in-frame sequences only and omits some clones. Under half of the omission traces to an unresolved V gene where checked; the cause of the rest is unknown. Recorded for this sample are roughly 330,000 clones; approximately 79% of them occurred a single time. The ten biggest clones cover under 13% of the sample. What was sequenced was memory CD4+ T cells sorted from blood. The sample's cell subset or site label, in plain terms: CD45RA-negative fraction. Receptors were obtained from a young man in good health.

The V and J genes are TRBV7-8 and TRBJ2-1; D could derive from TRBD1 or TRBD2 (5 bases each). Germline loops: CDR1 SGHVS, CDR2 FQNEAQ. The CDR3 is made up of 17 amino acids. V was clipped by 3 bases and J by 4 bases, with 19 bases between them. CDR3 loop: CASSLGLRGDWYNEQFF. CDR3 coding DNA: TGTGCCAGCAGCTTGGGTCTTAGGGGAGATTGGTACAATGAGCAGTTCTTC.

This clone turned up a few times. Other DNA variants within this sample encode the same CDR3. This chain's CDR3 is CASSVDTGGNEKLFF. CDR3 nucleotide sequence: TGTGCCAGCAGCGTCGATACAGGGGGTAATGAAAAACTGTTTTTT. The chain is built from TRBV9 and TRBJ1-4; TRBD1 matches at 8 bases. V was pared by 2 bases and J by 4 bases, with 4 bases of the junction left unmatched. In germline, CDR1 is SGDLS, CDR2 YYNGEE. The length of the CDR3 is 15 residues.

The chain uses TRBV29-1 and TRBJ2-7; TRBD2 aligns across 11 bases. CDR1 and CDR2 (germline): SQVTM, ANQGSEA. The junction had 8 bases not matched to a gene; V was cut back by 6 bases and J by 1 base. This CDR3 spans 15 amino acids. CDR3 DNA sequence: TGCAGCGTAGCTGTCGGGACTAGCGGATCCTACGAGCAGTACTTC. Its protein is CSVAVGTSGSYEQYF.

The rearrangement uses TRBV6-1 and TRBJ2-1, with 9 bases aligning to TRBD2. The CDR3 is 16 residues long. The ends lost 2 bases at V and 4 bases at J; junction bases unmatched: 6. Germline V CDR1 and CDR2: MNHNS, SASEGT. CDR3 bases: TGTGCCAGCAGTGAAATAGCGGGAGCGGGGTACAATGAGCAGTTCTTC. It encodes CASSEIAGAGYNEQFF.

This clone was seen a few times. This rearrangement joins TRBV2 to TRBJ2-4, with TRBD1 identical over 7 bases. CDR3 length: 15 amino acids. Germline V gives CDR1 SNHLY, CDR2 FYNNEI. The V gene end was trimmed by 7 bases and the J gene end by 0 bases; junction bases not matched to a gene: 6. CDR3 coding DNA: TGTGCCAGCAAAAGACAGGGAATAGCCAAAAACATTCAGTACTTC. Protein: CASKRQGIAKNIQYF.

The table lists this clone with a few counts. J is TRBJ2-1 and V is TRBV5-1; TRBD2 is a possible D gene (5 bases). CDR1 and CDR2 from the germline V gene are SGHRS and YFSETQ. Trimming pared 0 bases from V and 12 bases from J, leaving 16 bases between. The CDR3 consists of 14 residues. DNA for the CDR3: TGCGCCAGCAGCTTGGTTGTTTCCGCTAGCATGCAGTTCTTC. Translating gives CASSLVVSASMQFF. The variable domain in full, with the rest retrieved from reference TRBV5-1 and TRBJ2-1, is KAGVTQTPRYLIKTRGQQVTLSCSPISGHRSVSWYQQTPGQGLQFLFEYFSETQRNKGNFPGRFSGRQFSNSRSEMNVSTLELGDSALYLCASSLVVSASMQFFGPGTRLTVL.

This chain links TRBV25-1 with TRBJ2-1, with D perhaps given as TRBD1 or TRBD2 (5 bases each). The V gene lost 6 bases and the J gene lost 0 bases, with 12 bases spanning the gap. CDR3 length equals 15 residues. From germline, CDR1 is MGHDK and CDR2 SYGVNS. The CDR3 coding sequence is TGTGCCAGCAGGGGGACGGGGAGCTCCTACAATGAGCAGTTCTTC. Protein product: CASRGTGSSYNEQFF.

V is TRBV28 and J is TRBJ1-5, with TRBD1 as a possible D gene (6 bases). CDR1 MDHEN and CDR2 SYDVKM come from the germline V gene. The length of the CDR3 is 18 residues. V lost 3 bases and J lost 4, with 22 bases in between. The CDR3 sequence: CASSFPGRGYRDNQPQHF. Written as DNA, the CDR3 is TGTGCCAGCAGTTTTCCGGGAAGGGGGTATCGAGATAATCAGCCCCAGCATTTT.

The J gene is TRBJ2-1, the V gene TRBV18; tentatively, D is TRBD1 (6 bases). From germline, CDR1 is KGHSH and CDR2 LQKENI. The CDR3 sequence is 14 residues long. V lost 3 bases to trimming and J lost 4 bases, with 10 bases between them. As DNA, the CDR3 is TGTGCCAGCTCACCCGGACAGAGTTACAATGAGCAGTTCTTC. This sequence encodes CASSPGQSYNEQFF.

This clone occurred a few times. J is TRBJ2-1 and V is TRBV18, with 9 nucleotides matching TRBD2. With V trimmed by 3 bases and J by 5 bases, 5 bases remained unmatched. CDR1 and CDR2 from the germline V gene are KGHSH and LQKENI. There are 15 residues in the CDR3. CDR3 in DNA: TGTGCCAGCTCACCCGAACTAGCGGGTGACAATGAGCAGTTCTTC. Encoded protein: CASSPELAGDNEQFF.

The V gene is TRBV4-1, the J gene TRBJ2-1; the D gene is possibly TRBD2 (6 bases). Between the trimmed V and J ends, which lost 0 bases and 3 bases, there was a span of 12 bases. Germline V CDR1 and CDR2: MGHRA, YSYEKL. There are 16 residues in the CDR3. This CDR3 is CASSQDTGSRYNEQFF. Written as DNA, the CDR3 is TGCGCCAGCAGCCAAGATACCGGGAGTCGCTACAATGAGCAGTTCTTC.

V usage is TRBV5-5 and J usage is TRBJ2-1; D unresolved. The CDR3 contains 13 residues. The V gene's germline CDR1 is SGHKS and CDR2 YYEKEE (reference sequence). V was shortened by 4 bases and J by 6 bases, with 11 bases between the two germline ends. CDR3 protein: CASSPTPGNEQFF. CDR3 nucleotides: TGTGCCAGCAGCCCAACTCCCGGCAATGAGCAGTTCTTC.

V and J are TRBV10-2 and TRBJ1-5; 10 bases are a match to TRBD1. CDR1 is WSHSY and CDR2 is SAAADI in the germline V gene. J lost 4 bases, V lost 7 bases, and 7 bases had no gene match. The CDR3 is 15 amino acids. As DNA, the CDR3 is TGCGCCAGCACAAATGGGGACAGGGGAAATCAGCCCCAGCATTTT. Translated: CASTNGDRGNQPQHF.

In nucleotides, the CDR3 is TGTGCCAGCAGCGAATTACAGGAAACCGAAGCTTTCTTT. It codes for CASSELQETEAFF. This rearrangement joins TRBV7-7 to TRBJ1-1; possibly TRBD1 for D (5 bases). Germline lookup yields CDR1 SSHAT and CDR2 FNYEAQ (reference sequence). CDR3 length: 13 residues. V was trimmed by 5 bases and J by 8 bases, leaving 15 bases between them.

This chain connects TRBV25-1 to TRBJ2-5, with TRBD2 matching 7 bases. The CDR3 consists of 15 residues. Germline V gene sequence: CDR1 MGHDK, CDR2 SYGVNS. Unmatched junction bases numbered 11, after V lost 5 bases and J lost 5 bases. The CDR3 region is CASSPNVLASETQYF. DNA of the CDR3: TGTGCCAGCAGTCCGAATGTACTAGCGTCCGAGACCCAGTACTTC.

The chain employs TRBV6-1 and TRBJ2-3; maybe TRBD1 (6 bases). Germline loops: CDR1 MNHNS, CDR2 SASEGT. This CDR3 region has 14 residues. Trimming removed 6 bases at V and 5 bases at J, with 15 bases between. CDR3 sequence: CASRVLGAGDTQYF. The CDR3 nucleotides read TGTGCCAGCAGGGTTCTGGGGGCTGGAGATACGCAGTATTTT.

This chain links TRBV7-2 with TRBJ2-7; D call uncertain. Per the germline V gene, CDR1 is SGHTA and CDR2 is FQGNSA. V was shortened by 3 bases and J by 4 bases, with 7 bases between the two germline ends. The length of the CDR3 is 12 residues. The CDR3 DNA is TGTGCCAGCAGCTTTCTGGGGTACGAGCAGTACTTC. Residues: CASSFLGYEQYF. Variable domain in full (rest from reference TRBV7-2 and TRBJ2-7): GAGVSQSPSNKVTEKGKDVELRCDPISGHTALYWYRQSLGQGLEFLIYFQGNSAPDKSGLPSDRFSAERTGGSVSTLTIQRTQQEDSAVYLCASSFLGYEQYFGPGTRLTVT.

This rearrangement joins TRBV27 to TRBJ2-2, with TRBD2 identical over 7 bases. The CDR3 length is 16 residues. Looked up from germline, CDR1 is MNHEY and CDR2 is SMNVEV (reference sequence). V was clipped by 5 bases and J by 5 bases; unmatched bases: 11. The CDR3 nucleotides are TGTGCCAGCAGTACCCCCTCTTTGCGGGAGACCGGGGAGCTGTTTTTT. Translation: CASSTPSLRETGELFF.

This chain connects TRBV5-1 to TRBJ2-5, with D perhaps TRBD2 (5 bases). This CDR3 is built from 14 residues. Germline CDR1 SGHRS, CDR2 YFSETQ. V dropped 0 bases and J dropped 5 bases, with 11 bases sitting between them. This chain's CDR3 is CASSLESPGETQYF. The CDR3 DNA reads TGCGCCAGCAGCTTGGAATCTCCGGGGGAGACCCAGTACTTC.

The chain recombines TRBV10-1 with TRBJ2-1, with 7 bases identical to TRBD2. Trimming at V came to 2 bases and at J to 9 bases, leaving 7 bases not matched to a gene. The CDR3 has 14 residues. The V gene's germline CDR1 is WNHNN and CDR2 SYGVQD (reference sequence). CDR3 protein: CASSEKLADLEQFF. CDR3 DNA sequence: TGCGCCAGCAGTGAGAAGCTAGCGGATCTTGAGCAGTTCTTC.

The V and J genes are TRBV14 and TRBJ1-3, with D hard to call. Trimming pared 1 base from V and 5 bases from J, leaving 9 bases between. CDR1 and CDR2 (germline): SGHDN, FVKESK. This CDR3 is 14 amino acids long. The CDR3 loop reads CASSQASRRNTIYF. The CDR3 DNA reads TGTGCCAGCAGCCAAGCATCCAGGCGAAACACCATATATTTT.